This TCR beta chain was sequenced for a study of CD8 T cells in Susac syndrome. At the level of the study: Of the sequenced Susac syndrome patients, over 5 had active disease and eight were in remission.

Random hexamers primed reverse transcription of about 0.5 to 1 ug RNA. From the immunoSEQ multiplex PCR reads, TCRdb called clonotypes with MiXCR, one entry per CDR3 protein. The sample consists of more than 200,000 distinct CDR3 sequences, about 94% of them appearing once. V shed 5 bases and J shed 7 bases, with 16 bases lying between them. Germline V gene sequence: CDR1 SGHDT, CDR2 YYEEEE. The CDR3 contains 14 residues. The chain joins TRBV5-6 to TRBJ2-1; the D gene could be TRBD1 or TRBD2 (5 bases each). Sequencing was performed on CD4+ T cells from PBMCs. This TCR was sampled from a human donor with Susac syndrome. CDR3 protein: CASRSDRRGNEQFF. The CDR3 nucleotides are TGTGCCAGCAGATCCGACAGACGAGGGAATGAGCAGTTCTTC.